This T cell receptor (beta chain) was recovered during a study of blood T cells in healthy people across ages. Then a second PCR, running roughly 7 to 11 cycles, was carried out with a sample-barcoded 5' primer and a J-beta primer mix. TCRdb analysed the 5' RACE reads with MiXCR anew, one entry per CDR3 protein. The sample contains 1.5 million to 2 million distinct CDR3 sequences, approximately 28% of which appear only once. The CDR3 loop spans 15 amino acids. The junction had 6 bases not matched to a gene; V was cut back by 3 bases and J by 4 bases. Germline CDR1 is SGDLS and CDR2 is YYNGEE. The sample holds many counts of this clonotype. Its target is unknown. Broader study findings: Relative to aged donors, long-lived donors carried more naive CD4+ cells and displayed higher diversity.

Material: blood. The V and J genes are TRBV9 and TRBJ2-1, with 8 bases lining up with TRBD1. The source is a woman under 40 in good health. This CDR3 is CASSAQGATYNEQFF. The CDR3 DNA sequence: TGTGCCAGCAGCGCCCAGGGGGCGACTTACAATGAGCAGTTCTTC.